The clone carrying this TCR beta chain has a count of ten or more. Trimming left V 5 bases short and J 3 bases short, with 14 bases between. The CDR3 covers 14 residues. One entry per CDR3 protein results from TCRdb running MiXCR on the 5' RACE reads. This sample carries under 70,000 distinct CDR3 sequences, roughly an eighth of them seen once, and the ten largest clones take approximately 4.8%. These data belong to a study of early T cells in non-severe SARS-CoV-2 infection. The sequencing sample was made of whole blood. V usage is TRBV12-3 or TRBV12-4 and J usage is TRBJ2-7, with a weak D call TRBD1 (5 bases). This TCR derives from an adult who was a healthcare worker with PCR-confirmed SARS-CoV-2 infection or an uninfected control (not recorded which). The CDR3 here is CASSDPGKNYEQYF. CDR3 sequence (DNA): TGTGCCAGCAGTGACCCAGGGAAGAACTACGAGCAGTACTTC.